This T cell receptor (beta chain) was found in a study of regulatory T cells in long-lasting Graves disease. Germline loops: CDR1 MNHEY, CDR2 SVGEGT. This CDR3 comprises 14 residues. V was clipped by 7 bases and J by 3 bases, with 15 bases between them. This clonotype is a singleton in its sample. HTBI primers from iRepertoire and Arm-PCR of CDR3 regions yielded the TCR beta libraries. TCRdb processed the multiplex PCR reads anew with MiXCR; each CDR3 protein has one entry. Of hundreds of thousands of distinct CDR3 sequences detected, 15% to 20% appear once; the ten largest clones hold 25%. Described time point: newly diagnosed GD, antithyroid drugs for less than 3 months. PBMCs provided the RNA from which the TCR library was made. Enrollment of patients was through an endocrinology department in Xi'an, China. In addition, the sample was reused for a study of T cells in Graves' hyperthyroidism and ophthalmopathy. That work states: Patients were excluded for uncontrolled infection, other autoimmune disease, pregnancy or lactation. On the basis of clinical symptoms, serum thyroxine and TRAb, thyroid ultrasound and orbital computed tomography, diagnoses were made. Blood held most thyroid clonotypes expanded above 0.001 frequency.

The source was peripheral blood mononuclear cells (PBMCs), collected at new diagnosis, from a patient treated with antithyroid drugs. This chain connects TRBV6-2 or TRBV6-3 to TRBJ1-2; D may be TRBD1 (5 bases). This sequence originates from a woman aged 35-60 years with Graves disease. CDR3 DNA: TGTGCCAGCAATCCTCAGGGAAACTACTATGGCTACACCTTC. Translated: CASNPQGNYYGYTF.